This T cell receptor beta chain emerged from a study of identical twins. Whole-study results and caveats: Not following the same donors, the study drew its conclusions from cross-sectional statistical analysis.

This clonotype was counted ten times or more. Its antigen is unidentified. From germline, CDR1 is ENHRY and CDR2 SYGVKD. V dropped 9 bases and J dropped 3; count of bases not matched to a gene: 9. The CDR3 is made up of 14 amino acids. One entry per CDR3 protein results from TCRdb running MiXCR on the 5' RACE reads. The sample includes roughly 540,000 distinct CDR3 sequences, 22% seen only once; the top ten take around 0.9%. The sample was also reused in another study, on T cells expressing NK-cell markers. That report notes: An anti-gamma-delta TCR antibody restricted sorting to alpha-beta TCR T cells in several experiments. These same clonotypes (in several donors) also led the CD3+CD56-NKG2C+ fraction.

This receptor was taken from a woman between 18 and 30 years old in good health. The sequenced sample consisted of CD4+ T cells sorted from blood. V gene TRBV10-3 combines with J gene TRBJ2-5, with 8 bases lining up with TRBD1. The CDR3 DNA follows: TGTGCCATTTCAGGGGGCGTCTCGAAAGAGACCCAGTACTTC. Translating it yields CAISGGVSKETQYF.